A selection of T cell receptor beta chains follows, all from one sample in a study of blood T cell repertoires in COVID-19. Sequenced by immunoSEQ multiplex PCR; TCRdb stores in-frame clones only, minus some. Here the sample spans about 410,000 clones, 90% being singletons. Sample: PBMCs or T cells enriched from blood (not recorded which). The source of these receptors is a man aged 18 to 35 who had recovered from COVID-19. CDR3s include the opening cysteine and the closing phenylalanine or tryptophan. The D gene is left open where the match is weak. Where a row states a size, it is once, few, many or the class of an expanded clone; other rows omit it.

clone size: .
J gene: TRBJ2-5
D gene: TRBD2
V gene: TRBV10-2
CDR3 DNA: TGCGCCAGCAGTGAGTCGTACGGGAGGGAGACCCAGTACTTC
CDR3 protein: CASSESYGRETQYF

clone size: .
J gene: TRBJ2-5
D gene: .
V gene: TRBV12-3/TRBV12-4
CDR3 DNA: TGTGCCAGCAGTCCATACCGGGAGACCCAGTACTTC
CDR3 protein: CASSPYRETQYF

clone size: .
J gene: TRBJ2-2
D gene: TRBD1
V gene: TRBV28
CDR3 DNA: TGTGCCAGCAGTCAGCGGACAGGGGCGTCCGGGGAGCTGTTTTTT
CDR3 protein: CASSQRTGASGELFF

clone size: .
J gene: TRBJ2-3
D gene: .
V gene: TRBV5-1
CDR3 DNA: TGCGCCAGCAGCTTGGGCGGCACAGATACGCAGTATTTT
CDR3 protein: CASSLGGTDTQYF

clone size: .
J gene: TRBJ2-7
D gene: TRBD2
V gene: TRBV6-5
CDR3 DNA: TGTGCCAGCAGTCCACTGGGAGGGAATCGTGACGAGCAGTACTTC
CDR3 protein: CASSPLGGNRDEQYF

clone size: .
J gene: TRBJ1-1
D gene: .
V gene: TRBV27
CDR3 DNA: TGTGCCAGCGCCCTAGCCCCACACACTGAAGCTTTCTTT
CDR3 protein: CASALAPHTEAFF

clone size: .
J gene: TRBJ1-4
D gene: TRBD1
V gene: TRBV4-1
CDR3 DNA: TGCGCCAGCAGCCACGCAGGGGGCAATGTAAAACTGTTTTTT
CDR3 protein: CASSHAGGNVKLFF

clone size: .
J gene: TRBJ1-1
D gene: .
V gene: TRBV12-5
CDR3 DNA: TGTGCTAGTGGTCAGGGTTTCACTGAAGCTTTCTTT
CDR3 protein: CASGQGFTEAFF

clone size: few
J gene: TRBJ1-1
D gene: TRBD1
V gene: TRBV27
CDR3 DNA: TGTGCCAGCAGTGGAAGGACAGGGTTAGGGAACACTGAAGCTTTCTTT
CDR3 protein: CASSGRTGLGNTEAFF

clone size: .
J gene: TRBJ2-2
D gene: TRBD1
V gene: TRBV6-5
CDR3 DNA: TGTGCCAGCGTAGCCGGGACAGAGAACACCGGGGAGCTGTTTTTT
CDR3 protein: CASVAGTENTGELFF

clone size: .
J gene: TRBJ1-5
D gene: TRBD1
V gene: TRBV6-5
CDR3 DNA: TGTGCCAGCAGGATGGACAGGGCCTCGAATCAGCCCCAGCATTTT
CDR3 protein: CASRMDRASNQPQHF

clone size: .
J gene: TRBJ2-7
D gene: TRBD2
V gene: TRBV4-1
CDR3 DNA: TGCGCCAGCAGCCGAATCGGGACTAGCGGAGTCTACTTCTACGAGCAGTACTTC
CDR3 protein: CASSRIGTSGVYFYEQYF

clone size: .
J gene: TRBJ1-2
D gene: TRBD1
V gene: TRBV2
CDR3 DNA: TGTGCCAGCACTCGACAGGGCTATGGCTACACCTTC
CDR3 protein: CASTRQGYGYTF

clone size: .
J gene: TRBJ2-7
D gene: .
V gene: TRBV19
CDR3 DNA: TGTGCCAGTAGTGTTGACAGGTGGGGCAACGAGCAGTACTTC
CDR3 protein: CASSVDRWGNEQYF

clone size: .
J gene: TRBJ1-3
D gene: TRBD1
V gene: TRBV27
CDR3 DNA: TGTGCCAGCCGCCGGCAGGGGGCGTCTGGAAACACCATATATTTT
CDR3 protein: CASRRQGASGNTIYF

clone size: .
J gene: TRBJ1-1
D gene: .
V gene: TRBV12-3/TRBV12-4
CDR3 DNA: TGTGCCAGCAGTTTAGAGGGGGCTGAAGCTTTCTTT
CDR3 protein: CASSLEGAEAFF

clone size: .
J gene: TRBJ2-3
D gene: .
V gene: TRBV5-5
CDR3 DNA: TGTGCCAGCAGCTTGGTCCGGGGAGACACGCAGTATTTT
CDR3 protein: CASSLVRGDTQYF

clone size: few
J gene: TRBJ1-5
D gene: TRBD1
V gene: TRBV15
CDR3 DNA: TGTGCCACCAGCAGAGATACAGGGGGCCCCTATCAGCCCCAGCATTTT
CDR3 protein: CATSRDTGGPYQPQHF

clone size: once
J gene: TRBJ1-4
D gene: .
V gene: TRBV28
CDR3 DNA: TGTGCCAGCAGTTTATCTCTCAATGAAAAACTGTTTTTT
CDR3 protein: CASSLSLNEKLFF

clone size: .
J gene: TRBJ2-5
D gene: TRBD2
V gene: TRBV19
CDR3 DNA: TGTGCCAGTAGTATAGGACTAGCGGGAGGACGTAAGACCCAGTACTTC
CDR3 protein: CASSIGLAGGRKTQYF

clone size: .
J gene: TRBJ2-3
D gene: .
V gene: TRBV24-1
CDR3 DNA: TGTGCCACCAGTCTCTCCTCTAGCACAGATACGCAGTATTTT
CDR3 protein: CATSLSSSTDTQYF

clone size: .
J gene: TRBJ1-2
D gene: TRBD1
V gene: TRBV10-3
CDR3 DNA: TGTGCCATCAGTGAGCTGGACAGGGGCTATGGCTACACCTTC
CDR3 protein: CAISELDRGYGYTF

clone size: few
J gene: TRBJ1-2
D gene: TRBD1
V gene: TRBV6-1
CDR3 DNA: TGTGCCAGCAGTGAAGGGGAACAGGGGAACGGGGGCTACACCTTC
CDR3 protein: CASSEGEQGNGGYTF

clone size: .
J gene: TRBJ1-2
D gene: .
V gene: TRBV19
CDR3 DNA: TGTGCCAGTAGTGCCGTCTTACAGGGAACCTATGGCTACACCTTC
CDR3 protein: CASSAVLQGTYGYTF

clone size: .
J gene: TRBJ2-1
D gene: TRBD1
V gene: TRBV5-1
CDR3 DNA: TGCGCCAGCAGCCCGGGGGACAGGGTGAATGAGCAGTTCTTC
CDR3 protein: CASSPGDRVNEQFF

clone size: .
J gene: TRBJ2-2
D gene: TRBD2
V gene: TRBV7-9
CDR3 DNA: TGTGCCAGCAGCTTAGCGGCAGCGGGAGCCGGGGAGCTGTTTTTT
CDR3 protein: CASSLAAAGAGELFF

clone size: .
J gene: TRBJ2-7
D gene: .
V gene: TRBV12-3/TRBV12-4
CDR3 DNA: TGTGCCAGCAGTTTCGGGGGAACCTACGAGCAGTACTTC
CDR3 protein: CASSFGGTYEQYF

clone size: .
J gene: TRBJ2-2
D gene: .
V gene: TRBV11-1
CDR3 DNA: TGTGCCAGCAGTCACCAGACAGCGAACACCGGGGAGCTGTTTTTT
CDR3 protein: CASSHQTANTGELFF

clone size: .
J gene: TRBJ1-4
D gene: TRBD1
V gene: TRBV25-1
CDR3 DNA: TGTGCCAGCAGTACCTACAGGGGTTCTAATGAAAAACTGTTTTTT
CDR3 protein: CASSTYRGSNEKLFF

clone size: .
J gene: TRBJ1-1
D gene: TRBD1
V gene: TRBV6-5
CDR3 DNA: TGTGCCAGCAGTACCATGACCGTAAATACAGGGGCAGCTTTCTTT
CDR3 protein: CASSTMTVNTGAAFF

clone size: .
J gene: TRBJ2-5
D gene: .
V gene: TRBV5-6
CDR3 DNA: TGTGCCAGCAGCGTGCGCGGCCACCAAGAGACCCAGTACTTC
CDR3 protein: CASSVRGHQETQYF

clone size: .
J gene: TRBJ1-6
D gene: .
V gene: TRBV12-3/TRBV12-4
CDR3 DNA: TGTGCCAGCGTCCGAGAGGGGGCACCCCTCCACTTT
CDR3 protein: CASVREGAPLHF

clone size: .
J gene: TRBJ1-5
D gene: .
V gene: TRBV29-1
CDR3 DNA: TGCAGCGCCTCGGACGGGGTTGGGCCCCAGCATTTT
CDR3 protein: CSASDGVGPQHF

clone size: .
J gene: TRBJ1-2
D gene: TRBD1
V gene: TRBV12-3/TRBV12-4
CDR3 DNA: TGTGCCAGCAGTACAGGGACAGCATATGGCTACACCTTC
CDR3 protein: CASSTGTAYGYTF

clone size: .
J gene: TRBJ2-1
D gene: TRBD2
V gene: TRBV7-8
CDR3 DNA: TGTGCCAGCAGCTCCGGGCTAGCGGGAGTTGGGTTGTTGCAGTTCTTC
CDR3 protein: CASSSGLAGVGLLQFF

clone size: few
J gene: TRBJ2-7
D gene: TRBD2
V gene: TRBV18
CDR3 DNA: TGTGCCAGCTCAGGGGGACTAGCGGGAGTTCGCGAGCAGTACTTC
CDR3 protein: CASSGGLAGVREQYF

clone size: few
J gene: TRBJ2-1
D gene: .
V gene: TRBV27
CDR3 DNA: TGTGCCACCATGCCGAGCTCCTACAATGAGCAGTTCTTC
CDR3 protein: CATMPSSYNEQFF

clone size: .
J gene: TRBJ1-6
D gene: .
V gene: TRBV2
CDR3 DNA: TGTGCCAGCAGTGAGAACATGGTTTCACCCCTCCACTTT
CDR3 protein: CASSENMVSPLHF

clone size: .
J gene: TRBJ1-1
D gene: TRBD1
V gene: TRBV28
CDR3 DNA: TGTGCCAGCAGTTTTCTAGGGGGCGCAAACACTGAAGCTTTCTTT
CDR3 protein: CASSFLGGANTEAFF

clone size: .
J gene: TRBJ2-3
D gene: .
V gene: TRBV18
CDR3 DNA: TGTGCCAGCTCACCAGGAGGGACGGGGAGAACAGATACGCAGTATTTT
CDR3 protein: CASSPGGTGRTDTQYF

clone size: .
J gene: TRBJ1-6
D gene: TRBD1
V gene: TRBV7-9
CDR3 DNA: TGTGCCAGCAGCTGGGGGGACAGCTCACCCCTCCACTTT
CDR3 protein: CASSWGDSSPLHF

clone size: .
J gene: TRBJ2-1
D gene: TRBD2
V gene: TRBV7-9
CDR3 DNA: TGTGCCAGCAGCTTATCCCAGACTAGCGGGGGGGCCAATGAGCAGTTCTTC
CDR3 protein: CASSLSQTSGGANEQFF

clone size: .
J gene: TRBJ2-5
D gene: TRBD2
V gene: TRBV3-1/TRBV3-2
CDR3 DNA: TGTGCCAGCAGCCAAGCGACTAGCGGGGGGGGAGAGACCCAGTACTTC
CDR3 protein: CASSQATSGGGETQYF

clone size: .
J gene: TRBJ2-3
D gene: TRBD2
V gene: TRBV3-1/TRBV3-2
CDR3 DNA: TGTGCCAGCAGCTTAGCGGGCCGCACAGATACGCAGTATTTT
CDR3 protein: CASSLAGRTDTQYF

clone size: .
J gene: TRBJ2-1
D gene: .
V gene: TRBV7-8
CDR3 DNA: TGTGCCAGCAGCCCTAGAAATGAGCAGTTCTTC
CDR3 protein: CASSPRNEQFF

clone size: once
J gene: TRBJ1-5
D gene: .
V gene: TRBV20-1
CDR3 DNA: TGCAGTGCTTCCACGGGGCAGCCCCAGCATTTT
CDR3 protein: CSASTGQPQHF

clone size: .
J gene: TRBJ1-1
D gene: .
V gene: TRBV5-1
CDR3 DNA: TGCGCCAGCAGCTTGGCGGTCACAGTGCCCCATTTGGGTGAAGCTTTCTTT
CDR3 protein: CASSLAVTVPHLGEAFF

clone size: .
J gene: TRBJ2-1
D gene: .
V gene: TRBV1
CDR3 DNA: TGCACCAGCAGCGAATGCGGTCTCGTAGGGACTAGCGGGAGTATGCAGTTCTTC
CDR3 protein: CTSSECGLVGTSGSMQFF

clone size: .
J gene: TRBJ1-6
D gene: .
V gene: TRBV2
CDR3 DNA: TGTGCCAGCAGATTGGAGAGCTCCTATAATTCACCCCTCCACTTT
CDR3 protein: CASRLESSYNSPLHF

clone size: .
J gene: TRBJ1-5
D gene: .
V gene: TRBV6-5
CDR3 DNA: TGTGCCACAGTGGGGGGTGGTCAGCCCCAGCATTTT
CDR3 protein: CATVGGGQPQHF

clone size: few
J gene: TRBJ1-6
D gene: .
V gene: TRBV2
CDR3 DNA: TGTGCCAGCAGGGATTTCACAGGGATGAATTCACCCCTCCACTTT
CDR3 protein: CASRDFTGMNSPLHF

clone size: .
J gene: TRBJ2-1
D gene: .
V gene: TRBV6-2/TRBV6-3
CDR3 DNA: TGTGCCAGCAGTACGCGGATGACCGGAGGCGATGAGCAGTTCTTC
CDR3 protein: CASSTRMTGGDEQFF

clone size: few
J gene: TRBJ1-4
D gene: .
V gene: TRBV7-9
CDR3 DNA: TGTGCCAGCAGCTTAGGTTTACAGGGTAGGGGTGAAAAACTGTTTTTT
CDR3 protein: CASSLGLQGRGEKLFF

clone size: .
J gene: TRBJ1-1
D gene: .
V gene: TRBV7-2
CDR3 DNA: TGTGCCAGCAGCCGAACAGAGAACACTGAAGCTTTCTTT
CDR3 protein: CASSRTENTEAFF

clone size: .
J gene: TRBJ1-2
D gene: .
V gene: TRBV7-3
CDR3 DNA: TGTGCCAGCAGCTCCGGTAGGGGAATAAGTGGCTACACCTTC
CDR3 protein: CASSSGRGISGYTF

clone size: .
J gene: TRBJ2-7
D gene: TRBD1
V gene: TRBV11-2
CDR3 DNA: TGTGCCAGCAGAATGGGGACAGGGGAGCAGTACTTC
CDR3 protein: CASRMGTGEQYF

clone size: .
J gene: TRBJ1-5
D gene: .
V gene: TRBV9
CDR3 DNA: TGTGCCAGCAGCGCCCGGGAGAGGAGTCAGCCCCAGCATTTT
CDR3 protein: CASSARERSQPQHF

clone size: .
J gene: TRBJ1-4
D gene: .
V gene: TRBV5-1
CDR3 DNA: TGCGCCAGCAGCTTGGTGTCAGGGACTAATGAAAAACTGTTTTTT
CDR3 protein: CASSLVSGTNEKLFF

clone size: .
J gene: TRBJ2-6
D gene: TRBD1
V gene: TRBV10-3
CDR3 DNA: TGTGCCATCAGTCGTGGGGGACAGGGGGACTCTGGGGCCAACGTCCTGACTTTC
CDR3 protein: CAISRGGQGDSGANVLTF